This is a list of T cell receptor beta chains from one sample in a study of blood T cell repertoires in COVID-19. Clones were sequenced by immunoSEQ multiplex PCR, and TCRdb holds only the in-frame ones, with some missing. The sample lists 60,000 to 95,000 clones, roughly 89% occurring once. Sequencing input: peripheral blood. Receptor source: a human donor in a cohort sampled during active COVID-19. The CDR3 runs from the conserved cysteine through the conserved F or W. D genes are given only for firm matches. The size of a clone is reported for some rows only, either as once, few or many, or as a class for expanded clones.

>TRBV19|TRBD1|.|TRBJ1-2
TGTGCCAGTACGGGACAGGGGCGCTATGGCTACACCTTC
CASTGQGRYGYTF
>TRBV5-1|.|.|TRBJ2-2
TGCGCCAGCAGCACTTCAGGGTCCGGGGAGCTGTTTTTT
CASSTSGSGELFF
>TRBV7-9|TRBD2|.|TRBJ2-5
TGTGCCAGCAGCTTGTTGACTAGCGGGGGGCCGTTCCAAGAGACCCAGTACTTC
CASSLLTSGGPFQETQYF
>TRBV7-9|TRBD1|.|TRBJ2-3
TGTGCCAGCAGCCTAACAGGGGGAATTGCAGATACGCAGTATTTT
CASSLTGGIADTQYF
>TRBV18|TRBD2|.|TRBJ2-7
TGTGCCAGCTCACCACCGGGCGGGGGACCGTACTACGAGCAGTACTTC
CASSPPGGGPYYEQYF
>TRBV4-3|.|.|TRBJ2-1
TGCGCCAGCAGCCAAGGTCATAGGACAGAGCAGTTCTTC
CASSQGHRTEQFF
>TRBV2|.|.|TRBJ1-1
TGTGCCAGCAGCAGAAGACAGATGAACACTGAAGCTTTCTTT
CASSRRQMNTEAFF
>TRBV2|.|.|TRBJ2-3
TGTGCCAGCAGCGCAAGAACAGGGCATACGCAGTATTTT
CASSARTGHTQYF
>TRBV6-5|.|.|TRBJ1-2
TGTGCCAGCAAGGACGGCCTACGAGGGAGCTACACCTTC
CASKDGLRGSYTF
>TRBV6-4|TRBD1|.|TRBJ2-3
TGTGCCAGCACACTAGACAGGGTGCCCACAGATACGCAGTATTTT
CASTLDRVPTDTQYF
>TRBV6-5|TRBD1|.|TRBJ1-3
TGTGCCAGCAGTTCGAGACAGGGCGGTGGAAACACCATATATTTT
CASSSRQGGGNTIYF
>TRBV12-3/TRBV12-4|.|.|TRBJ1-3
TGTGCCAGCAGTTTATGGGGCGGAAACACCATATATTTT
CASSLWGGNTIYF
>TRBV19|.|.|TRBJ1-3
TGTGCCAGTAGGAAACAGGAATCTGGAAACACCATATATTTT
CASRKQESGNTIYF
>TRBV7-2|TRBD2|.|TRBJ2-5
TGTGCCAGCAGCCCGGGGCTAGCGGCGTACCAAGAGACCCAGTACTTC
CASSPGLAAYQETQYF
>TRBV7-2|.|.|TRBJ2-6
TGTGCCAGCAGCCCAACCGGTGGGGCCAACGTCCTGACTTTC
CASSPTGGANVLTF
>TRBV18|TRBD1|once|TRBJ1-5
TGTGCCAGCTCAGAACAGGGGGTGGGACAGCCCCAGCATTTT
CASSEQGVGQPQHF
>TRBV19|.|.|TRBJ2-5
TGTGCCAGTAGTAGGCAACCCTCATCCCAGACCCAGTACTTC
CASSRQPSSQTQYF
>TRBV18|.|once|TRBJ2-5
TGTGCCAGCTCACCGGGGGACTGGTTCGAAACCCAGTACTTC
CASSPGDWFETQYF
>TRBV7-8|.|few|TRBJ2-3
TGTGCCAGCAGCTTAGCCGGTCACACAGATACGCAGTATTTT
CASSLAGHTDTQYF
>TRBV6-5|TRBD2|.|TRBJ2-7
TGTGCCAGCAGTTACTCGAGGAGGGAGGGAACCTACGAGCAGTACTTC
CASSYSRREGTYEQYF
>TRBV9|.|.|TRBJ2-7
TGTGCCACCCCGCGGGGTGGCTCCTACGAGCAGTACTTC
CATPRGGSYEQYF
>TRBV5-1|TRBD2|.|TRBJ2-3
TGCGCCAGCAGCTTGGGCCAGCGGGGGGCCACAGATACGCAGTATTTT
CASSLGQRGATDTQYF
>TRBV7-9|.|.|TRBJ1-4
TGTGCCAGCAGCTTGCAGGGGGAAAAACTGTTTTTT
CASSLQGEKLFF
>TRBV18|.|.|TRBJ2-1
TGTGCCAGCTCACTCCCCCCAGGGTTTCAGTTCTTC
CASSLPPGFQFF
>TRBV29-1|.|few|TRBJ2-4
TGCAGCGTTGAAGTCGGAAACATTCAGTACTTC
CSVEVGNIQYF
>TRBV3-1/TRBV3-2|.|.|TRBJ1-4
TGTGCCAGCAGCCAAGACAGGGAAGGAAGGAGAAAACTGTTTTTT
CASSQDREGRRKLFF
>TRBV5-1|TRBD1|.|TRBJ2-7
TGCGCCAGCAGCCTGGCGGGGACAGGGGTCCACGAGCAGTACTTC
CASSLAGTGVHEQYF
>TRBV7-2|TRBD2|.|TRBJ2-3
TGTGCCAGCAGCCCTCGCGCGGGCGGGGGAGGCGCAGATACGCAGTATTTT
CASSPRAGGGGADTQYF
>TRBV19|.|.|TRBJ1-2
TGTACCAGTAGAGACGGAGGAACGTCGGGACTCGACTATGGCTACACCTTC
CTSRDGGTSGLDYGYTF
>TRBV3-1/TRBV3-2|TRBD2|.|TRBJ2-5
TGTGCCAGCAGCCCTGGACTAGCGGGGGCTTTCAGGGAGACCCAGTACTTC
CASSPGLAGAFRETQYF
>TRBV15|.|.|TRBJ2-3
TGTGCCACCAGCAGAGACAAAAAAGATACGCAGTATTTT
CATSRDKKDTQYF